These 20 T cell receptor beta chains were sequenced from one sample in a study of blood T cell repertoires in COVID-19. Sequenced by immunoSEQ multiplex PCR; TCRdb stores in-frame clones only, minus some. The sample lists 70,000 or so clones, around 84% occurring once. The sequenced material came from peripheral blood. The receptors shown here come from a man aged 50-60 years with acute or convalescent COVID-19.

The chain carries TRBV19 and TRBJ1-4; 8 nucleotides agree with TRBD1. There are 15 residues in the CDR3. Looked up from germline, CDR1 is LNHDA and CDR2 is SQIVND (reference sequence). Trimming took 3 bases from V and 5 from J; bases not matched to a gene: 5. CDR3 in amino acids: CASSIRRQGNEKLFF. In DNA, the CDR3 is TGTGCCAGTAGTATCAGGAGACAGGGGAATGAAAAACTGTTTTTT.

Only one count was recorded for this clone. The genes are TRBV19 and TRBJ1-3, with D uncertain. CDR3 length: 11 residues. CDR1 and CDR2 from the germline V gene are LNHDA and SQIVND (reference sequence). V was clipped by 8 bases and J by 4 bases, with 6 bases between them. The DNA for the CDR3 is TGTGCCAGTCGTTTAGGAAACACCATATATTTT. Translated, it gives CASRLGNTIYF. Complete variable domain (other parts from reference TRBV19 and TRBJ1-3): DGGITQSPKYLFRKEGQNVTLSCEQNLNHDAMYWYRQDPGQGLRLIYYSQIVNDFQKGDIAEGYSVSREKKESFPLTVTSAQKNPTAFYLCASRLGNTIYFGEGSWLTVV.

The J gene is TRBJ1-4, the V gene TRBV30, with TRBD1 matching 7 bases. The V and J ends lost 6 bases and 8 bases, in that order; junction bases with no gene match: 9. This CDR3 comprises 13 residues. Germline V gene data show CDR1 as GTSNPN and CDR2 as SVGIG (reference sequence). The CDR3 bases are TGTGCCTGTAAACGGGACAGCCAGGAAAAACTGTTTTTT. This encodes CACKRDSQEKLFF.

The chain couples TRBV5-6 to TRBJ2-7; 7 positions match TRBD2. CDR3 length equals 12 residues. V lost 1 base, J lost 7 bases, and 2 bases stayed unmatched. Per the germline V gene, CDR1 is SGHDT and CDR2 is YYEEEE. Written as DNA, the CDR3 is TGTGCCAGCAGCTTGATCGGGGGGGAGCAGTACTTC. Its translation is CASSLIGGEQYF.

The chain uses TRBV3-1 (or the pseudogene TRBV3-2) and TRBJ2-1; 10 bases agree with TRBD2. The V segment lost 4 bases and the J segment 7 bases; nucleotides outside the gene matches: 4. Germline loops: CDR1 LGHDT, CDR2 YNNKEL (reference sequence). The CDR3 is made up of 14 amino acids. The DNA for the CDR3 is TGTGCCAGCAGCCTGGGACTAGCGCCGAATGAGCAGTTCTTC. This gives the protein CASSLGLAPNEQFF.

This rearrangement joins TRBV5-4 to TRBJ1-5; D unresolved. Germline CDR1 reads SGHNT; CDR2 reads YYREEE (reference sequence). The CDR3 is 15 amino acids. Trimming left V 2 bases short and J 0 bases short, with 9 bases between. The CDR3 nucleotides are TGTGCCAGCAGCTTTGGCGGGGATAGCAATCAGCCCCAGCATTTT. The encoded protein is CASSFGGDSNQPQHF.

V usage is TRBV29-1 and J usage is TRBJ1-5, with 8 bases aligning to TRBD1. This CDR3 has 14 amino acids. J was trimmed by 4 bases and V by 7 bases; bases with no gene match: 9. Germline-derived CDR1 and CDR2 are SQVTM and ANQGSEA. This CDR3 is CSAADRAGNQPQHF. CDR3 DNA sequence: TGCAGCGCCGCGGACAGGGCCGGAAATCAGCCCCAGCATTTT.

The CDR3 is CAWNEQGEQPQHF. CDR3 bases: TGTGCCTGGAATGAACAGGGAGAACAGCCCCAGCATTTT. The J gene is TRBJ1-5, the V gene TRBV30, with D maybe TRBD1 (6 bases). The CDR3 spans 13 residues. The V end lost 4 bases, the J end lost 7 bases, and 14 bases lay between the germline ends. Germline CDR1 and CDR2: GTSNPN and SVGIG (reference sequence).

For this clone: This sample includes further DNA sequences coding for the same CDR3. This chain joins TRBV6-5 and TRBJ1-2; 9 nucleotides match TRBD1. The CDR3 sequence is 15 residues long. V dropped 0 bases and J dropped 2; count of bases not matched to a gene: 1. Germline CDR1 reads MNHEY; CDR2 reads SVGAGI. The CDR3 bases are TGTGCCAGCAGTTACTCTGGACAGGGGAACTATGGCTACACCTTC. This encodes CASSYSGQGNYGYTF.

V is TRBV5-8 and J is TRBJ1-3; no firm D call. CDR3 size: 16 residues. Trimming left V 5 bases short and J 0 bases short, with 15 bases between. Germline CDR1 is SGHTS and CDR2 is YDEGEE. CDR3 region: CASSLRHITSGNTIYF. The DNA of the CDR3 is TGTGCCAGCAGTTTGCGACACATCACCTCTGGAAACACCATATATTTT. Variable domain in full (rest from reference TRBV5-8 and TRBJ1-3): EAGVTQSPTHLIKTRGQQATLRCSPISGHTSVYWYQQALGLGLQFLLWYDEGEERNRGNFPPRFSGRQFPNYSSELNVNALELEDSALYLCASSLRHITSGNTIYFGEGSWLTVV.

The chain is built from TRBV5-4 and TRBJ2-7; 8 bases are a match to TRBD1. V was clipped by 5 bases and J by 5 bases; unmatched bases: 6. Germline-derived CDR1 and CDR2 are SGHNT and YYREEE (reference sequence). This CDR3 region has 13 residues. Here the CDR3 DNA reads TGTGCCAGCAGTCACGACAGGGGCGACGAGCAGTACTTC. This encodes CASSHDRGDEQYF.

About this clone itself: The identical CDR3 is also encoded by other nucleotide sequences in the sample. V is TRBV3-1 (or the pseudogene TRBV3-2) and J is TRBJ2-3; D is ambiguous. The CDR3 length is 16 residues. From germline, CDR1 is LGHDT and CDR2 YNNKEL (reference sequence). V lost 4 bases and J 0 bases, leaving 14 bases between the germline ends. This CDR3 reads CASSPPSRRSTDTQYF. In nucleotides, the CDR3 is TGTGCCAGCAGCCCTCCCAGCAGGCGTAGCACAGATACGCAGTATTTT.

J is TRBJ2-5 and V is TRBV2; TRBD1 matches at 7 bases. CDR1 is SNHLY, CDR2 FYNNEI, per germline. The CDR3 covers 14 residues. The ends lost 6 bases at V and 5 bases at J; junction bases unmatched: 9. CDR3 sequence reads: CASRAGTVLETQYF. CDR3 DNA: TGTGCCAGCAGGGCCGGGACAGTGCTGGAGACCCAGTACTTC.

The rearrangement uses TRBV12-5 and TRBJ1-1; D is unclear. Germline V gene lookup returns CDR1 LGHNT and CDR2 FRNRAP. CDR3 length: 15 residues. Trimming took off 0 bases at V and 5 bases at J, with 13 bases between the two ends. The CDR3 DNA follows: TGTGCTAGTGGTTTGGTAATCGGCAGGATAACTGAAGCTTTCTTT. The encoded protein is CASGLVIGRITEAFF.

The count of this clone is one. The chain joins TRBV19 to TRBJ2-3; 7 bases match TRBD2. Germline loops: CDR1 LNHDA, CDR2 SQIVND (reference sequence). The V segment lost 4 bases and the J segment 8 bases; nucleotides outside the gene matches: 18. This CDR3 contains 17 residues. CDR3 in DNA: TGTGCCAGTAGTACCCTCTTCCTAGAGCGGGACCCAGGTACGCAGTATTTT. It is translated as CASSTLFLERDPGTQYF.

This chain uses TRBV18 with TRBJ2-2; the D gene is possibly TRBD1 (5 bases). The CDR3 spans 14 residues. Trimming removed 3 bases at V and 1 base at J, with 6 bases between. Germline CDR1 and CDR2: KGHSH and LQKENI. CDR3 coding DNA: TGTGCCAGCTCACCTGACAGGAACACCGGGGAGCTGTTTTTT. Protein: CASSPDRNTGELFF.

The chain recombines TRBV4-1 with TRBJ1-1; maybe TRBD1 (6 bases). Germline values: CDR1 MGHRA, CDR2 YSYEKL. The V gene lost 5 bases and the J gene lost 5 bases, with 9 bases spanning the gap. This CDR3 is built from 12 residues. The CDR3 is CASSFGQTEAFF. For the CDR3, the DNA is TGCGCCAGCAGCTTCGGACAGACTGAAGCTTTCTTT.

The V and J genes are TRBV5-1 and TRBJ2-6; no clear D. Trimming removed 2 bases from V and 0 bases from J, with 6 bases in between. This CDR3 has 15 residues. CDR1 and CDR2 from the germline V gene are SGHRS and YFSETQ. CDR3: CASSLDTSGANVLTF. CDR3 in DNA: TGCGCCAGCAGCTTAGACACCTCTGGGGCCAACGTCCTGACTTTC.

J is TRBJ1-2 and V is TRBV7-9, with D uncertain. From germline, CDR1 is SEHNR and CDR2 FQNEAQ (reference sequence). The CDR3 contains 15 residues. V shed 0 bases and J shed 8 bases, with 16 bases lying between them. The CDR3 protein is CASSLAGGHLWGYTF. The CDR3 region has the DNA TGTGCCAGCAGCTTAGCGGGAGGGCACCTCTGGGGCTACACCTTC.

CDR3 DNA: TGTGCCTGGAGTGTTTTGGGCCATGAGCAGTTCTTC. Amino acid sequence: CAWSVLGHEQFF. The chain links TRBV30 to TRBJ2-1; D uncertain. V gave up 0 bases and J gave up 8 bases, with 8 bases separating them. The CDR3 length is 12 residues. Germline values: CDR1 GTSNPN, CDR2 SVGIG (reference sequence).